These 28 T cell receptor beta chains were sequenced from one sample in a study of OX40 agonist ivuxolimab in advanced cancers. Sequencing was performed with immunoSEQ multiplex PCR; in TCRdb, only in-frame clones are kept and a portion is missing. This table holds about 38,000 clones, 65% to 85% found once. This specimen consisted of CD4+ or CD8+ T cells sorted from blood, obtained in a trial of the OX40 agonist ivuxolimab. The receptor set was obtained from an adult with an advanced solid tumor such as melanoma, head and neck, liver or kidney cancer.

The rearrangement uses TRBV7-9 and TRBJ2-3, with D unresolved. This CDR3 comprises 15 residues. V shed 5 bases and J shed 3 bases, with 15 bases lying between them. The germline gives CDR1 SEHNR, CDR2 FQNEAQ (reference sequence). Here the CDR3 DNA reads TGTGCCAGCAGCCTACCGGTTGGTCGAACAGATACGCAGTATTTT. Encoded protein: CASSLPVGRTDTQYF.

This rearrangement joins TRBV20-1 to TRBJ1-2, with D maybe TRBD1 (6 bases). The CDR3 consists of 11 residues. Trimming took 4 bases from V and 5 from J, leaving 8 bases between them. The germline gives CDR1 DFQATT, CDR2 SNEGSKA (reference sequence). The CDR3 loop reads CSAKQGYGYTF. The DNA for the CDR3 is TGCAGTGCTAAACAGGGTTATGGCTACACCTTC.

The V call is TRBV19, the J call TRBJ1-1; TRBD1 agrees at 11 bases. CDR1 is LNHDA, CDR2 SQIVND, per germline (reference sequence). The trim removed 4 bases at V and 0 bases at J, leaving 4 bases unmatched. The CDR3 runs to 16 residues. CDR3 protein: CASSTRTGGMNTEAFF. DNA of the CDR3: TGTGCCAGTAGTACCCGGACAGGGGGCATGAACACTGAAGCTTTCTTT.

This sequence joins TRBV2 and TRBJ1-4; the match to TRBD1 covers 8 bases. The V gene end was trimmed by 5 bases and the J gene end by 5 bases; junction bases not matched to a gene: 4. Germline-derived CDR1 and CDR2 are SNHLY and FYNNEI. The CDR3 contains 14 residues. The DNA for the CDR3 is TGTGCCAGCAGTCGTGACAGGGGAAATGAAAAACTGTTTTTT. It is translated as CASSRDRGNEKLFF. Variable domain in full (rest from reference TRBV2 and TRBJ1-4): EPEVTQTPSHQVTQMGQEVILRCVPISNHLYFYWYRQILGQKVEFLVSFYNNEISEKSEIFDDQFSVERPDGSNFTLKIRSTKLEDSAMYFCASSRDRGNEKLFFGSGTQLSVL.

CDR3 bases: TGTGCCAGCAGTCCGGGTGGGGGGACCAAAAACATTCAGTACTTC. Its translation: CASSPGGGTKNIQYF. V usage is TRBV28 and J usage is TRBJ2-4; TRBD2 is a possible D gene (6 bases). This CDR3 comprises 15 residues. Per germline, CDR1 MDHEN and CDR2 SYDVKM. The germline V and J ends were trimmed by 5 bases and 2 bases, with 13 bases remaining between them.

V and J are TRBV11-2 and TRBJ2-5; 9 positions match TRBD1. Germline V gives CDR1 SGHAT, CDR2 FQNNGV. Trimming removed 1 base from V and 3 bases from J; junction bases left unmatched: 3. The CDR3 is 15 residues long. The CDR3 region has the DNA TGTGCCAGCAGCTTAGTGACAGGGGGGAAAGAGACCCAGTACTTC. This encodes CASSLVTGGKETQYF.

The chain employs TRBV13 and TRBJ2-1, with D uncertain. CDR3 length: 14 residues. Germline CDR1 reads PRHDT; CDR2 reads FYEKMQ (reference sequence). Trimming pared 1 base from V and 0 bases from J, leaving 4 bases between. CDR3 sequence (DNA): TGTGCCAGCAGCTTAGCCGCCTCCTACAATGAGCAGTTCTTC. Translating gives CASSLAASYNEQFF.

This clone is labeled medium-sized. V usage is TRBV6-6 and J usage is TRBJ1-5, with 7 bases lining up with TRBD1. Germline CDR1 reads MNHNY; CDR2 reads SVGAGI (reference sequence). The J segment lost 3 bases and the V segment lost 2 bases, leaving 4 bases of the junction unmatched. The CDR3 extends over 15 amino acids. The CDR3: CASSYGTAYNQPQHF. CDR3 bases: TGTGCCAGCAGTTACGGGACAGCTTACAATCAGCCCCAGCATTTT.

CDR3 nucleotides: TGTGCCAGCAGCAAAAACTCCGGGACAGGGCTGAATCAGCCCCAGCATTTT. Encoded protein: CASSKNSGTGLNQPQHF. The chain links TRBV27 to TRBJ1-5; TRBD1 agrees at 9 bases. The germline CDR1 and CDR2 sequences are MNHEY and SMNVEV (reference sequence). Trimming cost V 6 bases and J 4 bases; bases outside gene matches: 13. The CDR3 contains 17 residues.

The chain uses TRBV27 and TRBJ2-7; D assignment may be TRBD1 or TRBD2 (5 bases each). The V end lost 1 base, the J end lost 2 bases, and 12 bases lay between the germline ends. Germline V gives CDR1 MNHEY, CDR2 SMNVEV (reference sequence). The CDR3 contains 15 residues. The CDR3 DNA reads as TGTGCCAGCAGTTTATTTACGGGACCTACCTACGAGCAGTACTTC. This sequence encodes CASSLFTGPTYEQYF.

This rearrangement joins TRBV6-5 to TRBJ2-7; 11 bases match TRBD2. The germline V gene encodes CDR1 MNHEY and CDR2 SVGAGI. The CDR3 sequence is 16 residues long. V lost 0 bases, J lost 0 bases, and 1 base stayed unmatched. The CDR3 sequence is CASSYSTSGASYEQYF. CDR3 nucleotides: TGTGCCAGCAGTTACTCGACTAGCGGGGCCTCCTACGAGCAGTACTTC.

The count of this clone is one. The genes are TRBV7-9 and TRBJ2-5; tentative D call: TRBD1 (5 bases). The end of the DNA is better explained by TRBJ2-7, so the J call may be wrong. Germline assignment: CDR1 SEHNR and CDR2 FQNEAQ (reference sequence). The CDR3 totals 14 residues. The CDR3 region has the DNA TGTGCCAGCAGCCTGGGGCTATCCCCCTACGAGCAGTACTTC. This sequence encodes CASSLGLSPYEQYF.

This clone was counted once. This rearrangement joins TRBV27 to TRBJ2-7; 9 bases align to TRBD1. V was clipped by 2 bases and J by 3 bases; unmatched bases: 14. The length of the CDR3 is 18 residues. Per the germline V gene, CDR1 is MNHEY and CDR2 is SMNVEV (reference sequence). As DNA, the CDR3 is TGTGCCAGCAGTTTAGACCTTAACCGGGACAGGGCCTACTACGAGCAGTACTTC. It translates to CASSLDLNRDRAYYEQYF.

This clone has just one count. The chain combines TRBV18 with TRBJ2-2; perhaps TRBD2 as D (5 bases). In germline, CDR1 is KGHSH, CDR2 LQKENI. The CDR3 length is 13 residues. The V and J ends lost 6 bases and 5 bases respectively, with 10 bases between them. CDR3 DNA: TGTGCCAGCTCGGCTGAGCGGACCGGGGAGCTGTTTTTT. As protein: CASSAERTGELFF.

The chain has TRBV7-2 and TRBJ2-3; D is undetermined. Trimming removed 4 bases at V and 0 bases at J, with 5 bases between. CDR1 SGHTA and CDR2 FQGNSA come from the germline V gene. This CDR3 has 13 residues. CDR3 amino acids: CASSYGSTDTQYF. In nucleotides, the CDR3 is TGTGCCAGCAGCTACGGGAGCACAGATACGCAGTATTTT.

This chain links TRBV14 with TRBJ1-2, with unresolved D. The CDR3 has 13 residues. Germline V lookup: CDR1 SGHDN, CDR2 FVKESK. Trimming left V 4 bases short and J 2 bases short, with 8 bases between. The DNA of the CDR3 is TGTGCCAGCAGCCCCAGCCGAAACTATGGCTACACCTTC. It specifies CASSPSRNYGYTF.

J is TRBJ2-5 and V is TRBV6-6; 10 bases line up with TRBD2. CDR3 length: 15 amino acids. Germline assignment: CDR1 MNHNY and CDR2 SVGAGI (reference sequence). The J segment lost 2 bases and the V segment lost 4 bases, leaving 4 bases of the junction unmatched. The CDR3 protein is CASSWTSGLQETQYF. CDR3 DNA sequence: TGTGCCAGCAGTTGGACTAGCGGATTACAAGAGACCCAGTACTTC.

This clone was seen only once. The chain employs TRBV5-1 and TRBJ2-5; weak D call: TRBD2 (5 bases). The V and J ends lost 4 bases and 1 base respectively, with 8 bases between them. Germline V gene data show CDR1 as SGHRS and CDR2 as YFSETQ. The length of the CDR3 is 13 residues. CDR3 loop: CASSDGIQETQYF. The CDR3 region has the DNA TGCGCCAGCAGCGACGGGATCCAAGAGACCCAGTACTTC.

V is TRBV7-9 and J is TRBJ2-7; TRBD2 aligns across 11 bases. Looked up from germline, CDR1 is SEHNR and CDR2 is FQNEAQ (reference sequence). This CDR3 contains 14 residues. J gave up 4 bases and V 4 bases, and 3 bases lay outside the gene matches. The CDR3 DNA reads as TGTGCCAGCAGCTCCGGGACTAGCGGTTACGAGCAGTACTTC. Translating gives CASSSGTSGYEQYF.

A remark on this clone: At the DNA level, this CDR3 is encoded by other sequences in the same sample as well. The chain is built from TRBV7-2 and TRBJ2-3; weak D call: TRBD2 (6 bases). Trimming took off 0 bases at V and 6 bases at J, with 13 bases between the two ends. The CDR3 consists of 15 residues. From germline, CDR1 is SGHTA and CDR2 FQGNSA. The CDR3, as DNA: TGTGCCAGCAGCTTAGCGGTAGCGGCGGGTGATACGCAGTATTTT. It codes for CASSLAVAAGDTQYF.

The rearrangement links TRBV28 to TRBJ2-1; 12 bases line up with TRBD2. The CDR3 is 15 amino acids. Germline CDR1 reads MDHEN; CDR2 reads SYDVKM. The V and J ends lost 5 bases and 6 bases, in that order; junction bases with no gene match: 5. The CDR3 sequence is CASSQTSGSRNEQFF. Written as DNA, the CDR3 is TGTGCCAGCAGTCAGACTAGCGGGAGTCGCAATGAGCAGTTCTTC. The complete variable domain, with remaining parts taken from reference TRBV28 and TRBJ2-1, reads DVKVTQSSRYLVKRTGEKVFLECVQDMDHENMFWYRQDPGLGLRLIYFSYDVKMKEKGDIPEGYSVSREKKERFSLILESASTNQTSMYLCASSQTSGSRNEQFFGPGTRLTVL.

The chain is built from TRBV5-8 and TRBJ2-4; 7 bases match TRBD1. Per the germline V gene, CDR1 is SGHTS and CDR2 is YDEGEE. This CDR3 has 16 amino acids. The trim removed 2 bases at V and 1 base at J, leaving 6 bases unmatched. CDR3 amino acids: CASSFTGRGAKNIQYF. The CDR3 nucleotides are TGTGCCAGCAGCTTCACGGGCAGGGGGGCCAAAAACATTCAGTACTTC. Combining the CDR3 with reference TRBV5-8 and TRBJ2-4 gives the whole variable domain EAGVTQSPTHLIKTRGQQATLRCSPISGHTSVYWYQQALGLGLQFLLWYDEGEERNRGNFPPRFSGRQFPNYSSELNVNALELEDSALYLCASSFTGRGAKNIQYFGAGTRLSVL.

The chain combines TRBV7-2 with TRBJ2-7; D is undetermined. CDR1 is SGHTA, CDR2 FQGNSA, per germline. The ends were cut back, 5 bases at V and 5 bases at J, with 7 bases in the middle. The CDR3 has 11 amino acids. In nucleotides, the CDR3 is TGTGCCAGCAGCCAAGGCCACGAGCAGTACTTC. It encodes CASSQGHEQYF.

This sequence joins TRBV5-1 and TRBJ1-3; D might be TRBD1 (5 bases). Germline CDR1 and CDR2: SGHRS and YFSETQ. Trimming removed 4 bases from V and 4 bases from J, with 12 bases in between. CDR3 length equals 14 residues. In nucleotides, the CDR3 is TGCGCCAGCAGCCCTGGGACGAAGGGAAACACCATATATTTT. Translation: CASSPGTKGNTIYF.

The chain joins TRBV30 to TRBJ1-1; no reliable D call. Per germline, CDR1 GTSNPN and CDR2 SVGIG (reference sequence). Deletions cut 4 bases from V and 7 bases from J, with 13 bases between. The CDR3 consists of 12 residues. In nucleotides, the CDR3 is TGTGCCTGGAAACTGAGCCTGTTTGAAGCTTTCTTT. Translated, it gives CAWKLSLFEAFF.

This clone is a singleton in its sample. The chain couples TRBV9 to TRBJ2-1, with 8 bases aligning to TRBD1. Trimming removed 4 bases from V and 1 base from J; junction bases left unmatched: 16. Per germline, CDR1 SGDLS and CDR2 YYNGEE. The length of the CDR3 is 19 residues. The CDR3 loop reads CASSPRPSGQAQSYNEQFF. The CDR3 region has the DNA TGTGCCAGCAGCCCCAGACCCTCGGGACAGGCCCAATCCTACAATGAGCAGTTCTTC.

The CDR3 sequence is CASSEWGGTEAFF. Written as DNA, the CDR3 is TGTGCCAGCAGTGAATGGGGAGGCACTGAAGCTTTCTTT. This chain connects TRBV6-1 to TRBJ1-1, with D unresolved. Trimming pared 2 bases from V and 4 bases from J, leaving 8 bases between. Germline V CDR1 and CDR2: MNHNS, SASEGT. The CDR3 is 13 amino acids.

The rearrangement links TRBV4-1 to TRBJ1-5, with TRBD1 as a possible D gene (5 bases). The CDR3 loop spans 14 amino acids. Germline loops: CDR1 MGHRA, CDR2 YSYEKL. V lost 4 bases, J lost 2 bases, and 9 bases lay in between. The CDR3 DNA is TGCGCCAGCAGCCGCGCGGGGGGCAATCAGCCCCAGCATTTT. It specifies CASSRAGGNQPQHF.